A selection of T cell receptor beta chains follows, all from one sample in a study of shared clonotypes between healthy human individuals. TCRdb keeps only in-frame clones here, not all; method: immunoSEQ multiplex PCR. Seen here are more than 2 million clones, about 95% observed once, and the top ten hold roughly 1%. The sequencing sample was made of naive CD8+ T cells sorted from blood. Source of these receptors: a young man in good health. CDR3s include the opening cysteine and the closing phenylalanine or tryptophan. Fields, in order: D gene, J gene, V gene, clone size, CDR3 protein, CDR3 DNA. The D gene is left open where the match is weak. Expanded clones get a size class; other rows say once, few or many, or leave the size out.

d_gene: TRBD1; j_gene: TRBJ1-1; v_gene: TRBV27; abundance: NA; CDR3aa: CASSSGGPMNTEAFF; CDR3nt: TGTGCCAGCAGCTCAGGGGGGCCAATGAACACTGAAGCTTTCTTT
d_gene: TRBD2; j_gene: TRBJ2-5; v_gene: TRBV7-2; abundance: NA; CDR3aa: CASSYRGGRETQYF; CDR3nt: TGTGCCAGCAGCTACCGGGGCGGGAGAGAGACCCAGTACTTC
d_gene: NA; j_gene: TRBJ1-4; v_gene: TRBV30; abundance: NA; CDR3aa: CAWSVGAKLFF; CDR3nt: TGTGCCTGGAGTGTCGGAGCAAAACTGTTTTTT
d_gene: NA; j_gene: TRBJ2-6; v_gene: TRBV7-9; abundance: NA; CDR3aa: CASSFPTDPRGSGANVLTF; CDR3nt: TGTGCCAGCAGCTTCCCGACAGATCCAAGGGGCTCTGGGGCCAACGTCCTGACTTTC
d_gene: TRBD2; j_gene: TRBJ2-7; v_gene: TRBV7-2; abundance: NA; CDR3aa: CASTLSGGSYEQYF; CDR3nt: TGTGCCAGCACCCTTAGCGGGGGGAGTTACGAGCAGTACTTC
d_gene: NA; j_gene: TRBJ2-5; v_gene: TRBV7-2; abundance: few; CDR3aa: CASSLGGGWVETQYF; CDR3nt: TGTGCCAGCAGCTTAGGCGGAGGGTGGGTAGAGACCCAGTACTTC
d_gene: NA; j_gene: TRBJ1-6; v_gene: TRBV30; abundance: NA; CDR3aa: CAWTESSYNSPLHF; CDR3nt: TGTGCCTGGACAGAGAGCTCCTATAATTCACCCCTCCACTTT
d_gene: TRBD1; j_gene: TRBJ2-7; v_gene: TRBV27; abundance: NA; CDR3aa: CASSFSGTVYEQYF; CDR3nt: TGTGCCAGCAGTTTCTCCGGGACAGTCTACGAGCAGTACTTC
d_gene: NA; j_gene: TRBJ1-2; v_gene: TRBV7-9; abundance: NA; CDR3aa: CASSGGQSYGYTF; CDR3nt: TGTGCCAGCAGCGGAGGACAGTCCTATGGCTACACCTTC
d_gene: NA; j_gene: TRBJ2-1; v_gene: TRBV27; abundance: once; CDR3aa: CASSLWLSSYNEQFF; CDR3nt: TGTGCCAGCAGTTTGTGGCTTAGCTCCTACAATGAGCAGTTCTTC
d_gene: NA; j_gene: TRBJ2-3; v_gene: TRBV4-1; abundance: NA; CDR3aa: CASSQILTDTQYF; CDR3nt: TGCGCCAGCAGCCAAATCCTCACAGATACGCAGTATTTT
d_gene: NA; j_gene: TRBJ2-5; v_gene: TRBV30; abundance: NA; CDR3aa: CAWSPNWLQETQYF; CDR3nt: TGTGCCTGGAGTCCAAACTGGCTTCAAGAGACCCAGTACTTC
d_gene: NA; j_gene: TRBJ2-5; v_gene: TRBV28; abundance: NA; CDR3aa: CASSTWSLQETQYF; CDR3nt: TGTGCCAGCAGTACGTGGAGTCTCCAAGAGACCCAGTACTTC
d_gene: NA; j_gene: TRBJ2-3; v_gene: TRBV6-5; abundance: few; CDR3aa: CASSYSGASDTQYF; CDR3nt: TGTGCCAGCAGTTACTCAGGGGCGTCAGATACGCAGTATTTT
d_gene: NA; j_gene: TRBJ1-2; v_gene: TRBV15; abundance: NA; CDR3aa: CATSSSDNPYYGYTF; CDR3nt: TGTGCCACCAGCAGCTCGGACAACCCGTACTATGGCTACACCTTC
d_gene: TRBD1; j_gene: TRBJ2-7; v_gene: TRBV7-2; abundance: NA; CDR3aa: CASSPFPRDSPYEQYF; CDR3nt: TGTGCCAGCAGCCCATTCCCCCGGGACAGTCCCTACGAGCAGTACTTC
d_gene: TRBD2; j_gene: TRBJ2-3; v_gene: TRBV12-5; abundance: NA; CDR3aa: CASGSEGTSGRVLFTDTQYF; CDR3nt: TGTGCTAGTGGTTCGGAGGGGACTAGCGGGAGAGTTTTGTTCACAGATACGCAGTATTTT
d_gene: NA; j_gene: TRBJ2-3; v_gene: TRBV11-2; abundance: NA; CDR3aa: CASSVGGTGTDTQYF; CDR3nt: TGTGCCAGCAGCGTGGGCGGGACTGGCACAGATACGCAGTATTTT
d_gene: NA; j_gene: TRBJ2-7; v_gene: TRBV7-9; abundance: NA; CDR3aa: CASSLGVGLPMQYF; CDR3nt: TGTGCCAGCAGCTTAGGAGTAGGGCTCCCGATGCAGTACTTC
d_gene: NA; j_gene: TRBJ2-7; v_gene: TRBV9; abundance: NA; CDR3aa: CASSEEGISAYEQYF; CDR3nt: TGTGCCAGCAGCGAGGAGGGGATATCGGCCTACGAGCAGTACTTC
d_gene: NA; j_gene: TRBJ1-1; v_gene: TRBV11-2; abundance: NA; CDR3aa: CASNTLLTGEAFF; CDR3nt: TGTGCCAGCAACACCCTACTAACCGGTGAAGCTTTCTTT
d_gene: NA; j_gene: TRBJ2-1; v_gene: TRBV6-6; abundance: NA; CDR3aa: CASSYRGANEQFF; CDR3nt: TGTGCCAGCAGTTACAGAGGGGCCAATGAGCAGTTCTTC
d_gene: TRBD2; j_gene: TRBJ2-7; v_gene: TRBV6-4; abundance: NA; CDR3aa: CASSKRGSPYEQYF; CDR3nt: TGTGCCAGCAGCAAGCGGGGGAGCCCCTACGAGCAGTACTTC
d_gene: TRBD1; j_gene: TRBJ1-1; v_gene: TRBV7-9; abundance: NA; CDR3aa: CASSSCRRRTGCTEAFF; CDR3nt: TGTGCCAGCAGCTCTTGCCGTCGGCGGACAGGGTGCACTGAAGCTTTCTTT
d_gene: NA; j_gene: TRBJ1-2; v_gene: TRBV7-9; abundance: once; CDR3aa: CASSLSGDGYTF; CDR3nt: TGTGCCAGCAGCTTAAGTGGCGATGGCTACACCTTC
d_gene: TRBD2; j_gene: TRBJ2-7; v_gene: TRBV5-4; abundance: NA; CDR3aa: CASSWDPVERGYEQYF; CDR3nt: TGTGCCAGCAGCTGGGACCCCGTAGAGCGGGGCTACGAGCAGTACTTC
d_gene: TRBD2; j_gene: TRBJ2-1; v_gene: TRBV13; abundance: NA; CDR3aa: CASSFSGLAVSEQFF; CDR3nt: TGTGCCAGCAGCTTCTCGGGGCTAGCGGTAAGTGAGCAGTTCTTC
d_gene: NA; j_gene: TRBJ2-7; v_gene: TRBV11-1; abundance: NA; CDR3aa: CASSFVSGYYEQYF; CDR3nt: TGTGCCAGCAGCTTCGTTTCGGGATACTACGAGCAGTACTTC
d_gene: NA; j_gene: TRBJ1-1; v_gene: TRBV10-1; abundance: NA; CDR3aa: CASSESYDDGYTEAFF; CDR3nt: TGCGCCAGCAGTGAGTCCTACGACGATGGGTACACTGAAGCTTTCTTT
d_gene: NA; j_gene: TRBJ1-2; v_gene: TRBV5-4; abundance: once; CDR3aa: CASSLEVGSEYGYTF; CDR3nt: TGTGCCAGCAGCTTGGAGGTGGGATCGGAGTATGGCTACACCTTC
d_gene: TRBD1; j_gene: TRBJ2-7; v_gene: TRBV29-1; abundance: NA; CDR3aa: CSVTGAYEQYF; CDR3nt: TGCAGCGTTACAGGGGCATACGAGCAGTACTTC
d_gene: NA; j_gene: TRBJ1-5; v_gene: TRBV30; abundance: NA; CDR3aa: CAWSAGSGTQPQHF; CDR3nt: TGTGCCTGGAGTGCGGGGAGCGGAACCCAGCCCCAGCATTTT